This T cell receptor beta chain was documented in a study of blood T cell repertoires in COVID-19. The overall study: PBMCs, B-cell-depleted T cells, or T cells were the source of the cDNA or gDNA that made up the material.

The junction had 0 bases not matched to a gene; V was cut back by 0 bases and J by 4 bases. Germline CDR1 and CDR2: MRHNA and SNTAGT. The CDR3 extends over 15 amino acids. The repertoire was sequenced with immunoSEQ multiplex PCR; TCRdb's copy has only in-frame clones and lacks some. The table records 65,000 to 85,000 clones, approximately 87% of them present only once. The sample taken for sequencing was peripheral blood. The rearrangement uses TRBV6-4 and TRBJ2-3, with TRBD2 matching 11 bases. The receptor comes from a human donor in a cohort sampled during active COVID-19. Here the CDR3 reads CASSDSSGGADTQYF. The CDR3 nucleotides read TGTGCCAGCAGTGACTCTAGCGGGGGGGCAGATACGCAGTATTTT.